Detailed here is one T cell receptor (beta chain). Its antigen is not identified. This record belongs to a study of cytomegalovirus exposure and HLA in healthy donors. Overall study findings and caveats: It was in a later analysis that TCR association rates were seen to vary by HLA locus, highest for DRB1 and lowest for HLA-C.

The PCR contained 60 Vbeta and 13 Jbeta primers. TCRdb's table, derived via immunoSEQ multiplex PCR, lists solely in-frame clones and lacks some. The table lists fewer than 150,000 clones. This receptor was obtained from a woman aged 55-69 years in good health and CMV-seronegative. The specimen sequenced was PBMCs.

This chain's CDR3 is CASSPSHPPSGEQYF. The CDR3 nucleotides are TGTGCCAGCTCACCAAGTCATCCGCCGTCCGGCGAGCAGTACTTC. This chain connects TRBV18 to TRBJ2-7; D gene unclear. This CDR3 has 15 residues. Trimming removed 2 bases at V and 6 bases at J, with 17 bases between. Germline V gives CDR1 KGHSH, CDR2 LQKENI.